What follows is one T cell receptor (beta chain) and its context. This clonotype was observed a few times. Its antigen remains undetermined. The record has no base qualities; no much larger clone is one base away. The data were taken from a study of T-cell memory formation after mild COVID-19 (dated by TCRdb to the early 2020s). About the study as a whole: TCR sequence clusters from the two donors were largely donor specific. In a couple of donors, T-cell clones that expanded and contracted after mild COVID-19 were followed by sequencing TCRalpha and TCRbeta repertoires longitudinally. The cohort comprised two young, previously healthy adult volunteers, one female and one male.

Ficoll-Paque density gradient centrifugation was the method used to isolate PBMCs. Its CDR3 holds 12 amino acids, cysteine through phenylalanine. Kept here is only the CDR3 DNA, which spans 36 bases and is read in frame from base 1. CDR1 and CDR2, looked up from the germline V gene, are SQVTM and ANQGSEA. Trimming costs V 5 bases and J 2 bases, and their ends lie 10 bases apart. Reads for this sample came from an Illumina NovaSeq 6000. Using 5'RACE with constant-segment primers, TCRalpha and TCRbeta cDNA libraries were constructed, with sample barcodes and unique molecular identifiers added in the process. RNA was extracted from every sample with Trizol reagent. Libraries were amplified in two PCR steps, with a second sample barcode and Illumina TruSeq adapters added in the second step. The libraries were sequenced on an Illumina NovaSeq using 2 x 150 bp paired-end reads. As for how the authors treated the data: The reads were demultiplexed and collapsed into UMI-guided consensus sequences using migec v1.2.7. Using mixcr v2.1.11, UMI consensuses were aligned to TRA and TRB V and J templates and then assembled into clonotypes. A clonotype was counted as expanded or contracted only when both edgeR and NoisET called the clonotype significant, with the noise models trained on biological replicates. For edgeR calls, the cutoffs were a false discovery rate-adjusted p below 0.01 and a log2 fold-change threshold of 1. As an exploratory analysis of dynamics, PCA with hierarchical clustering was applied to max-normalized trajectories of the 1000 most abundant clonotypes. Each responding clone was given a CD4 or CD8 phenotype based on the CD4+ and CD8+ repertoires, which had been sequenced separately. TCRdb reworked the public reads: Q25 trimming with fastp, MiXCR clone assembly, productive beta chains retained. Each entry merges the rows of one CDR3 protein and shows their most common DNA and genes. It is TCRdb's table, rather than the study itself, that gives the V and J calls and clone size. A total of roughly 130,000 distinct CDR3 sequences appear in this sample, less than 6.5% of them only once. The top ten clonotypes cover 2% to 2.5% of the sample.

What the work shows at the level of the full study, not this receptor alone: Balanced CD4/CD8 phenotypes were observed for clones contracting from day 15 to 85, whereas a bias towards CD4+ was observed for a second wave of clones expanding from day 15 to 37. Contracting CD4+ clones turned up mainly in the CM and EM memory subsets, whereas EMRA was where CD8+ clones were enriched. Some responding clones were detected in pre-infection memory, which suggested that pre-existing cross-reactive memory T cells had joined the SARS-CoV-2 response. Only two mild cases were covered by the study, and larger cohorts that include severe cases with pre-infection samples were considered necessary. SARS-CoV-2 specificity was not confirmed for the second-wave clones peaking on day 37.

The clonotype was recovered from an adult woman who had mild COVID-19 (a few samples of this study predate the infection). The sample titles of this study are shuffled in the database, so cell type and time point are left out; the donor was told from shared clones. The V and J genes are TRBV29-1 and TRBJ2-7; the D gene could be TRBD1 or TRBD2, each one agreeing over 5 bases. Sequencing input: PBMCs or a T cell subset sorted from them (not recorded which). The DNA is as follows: TGCAGCGTTAAGGGACCGACCTACGAGCAGTACTTC. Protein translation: CSVKGPTYEQYF.